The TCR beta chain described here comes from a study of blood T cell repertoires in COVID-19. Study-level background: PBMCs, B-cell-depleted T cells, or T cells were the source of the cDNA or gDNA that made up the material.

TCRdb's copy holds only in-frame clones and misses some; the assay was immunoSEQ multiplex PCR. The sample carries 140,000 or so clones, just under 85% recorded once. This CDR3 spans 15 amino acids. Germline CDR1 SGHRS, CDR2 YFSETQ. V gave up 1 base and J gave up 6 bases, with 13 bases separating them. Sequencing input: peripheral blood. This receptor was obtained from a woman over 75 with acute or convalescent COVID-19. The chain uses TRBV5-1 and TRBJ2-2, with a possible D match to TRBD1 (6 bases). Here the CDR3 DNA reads TGCGCCAGCAGCTTGCAGGCTTCAGGGGCCGGGGAGCTGTTTTTT. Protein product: CASSLQASGAGELFF.